The rows below give T cell receptor beta chains drawn from one sample of a study of shared clonotypes between healthy human individuals. Measured with immunoSEQ multiplex PCR; TCRdb has only the in-frame clones, and not every one. The sample contains roughly 2.2 million clones, roughly 93% of which appear only once. Material for sequencing was naive CD4+ T cells from PBMCs. The source of these receptors is a young man in good health. Some clones in this sample may be carry-over from other donors' samples. CDR3s include the opening cysteine and the closing phenylalanine or tryptophan. The D gene is left open where the match is weak. Expanded clones get a size class; other rows say once, few or many, or leave the size out.

clone_size	v_call	d_call	j_call	cdr3_nt	cdr3_aa
-	TRBV7-6	-	TRBJ2-1	TGTGCCAGCAGCCAACCGCGGAATGAGCAGTTCTTC	CASSQPRNEQFF
once	TRBV4-2	TRBD2	TRBJ2-7	TGTGCCAGCAGCGAGATTTCAGCGGGAGATGCCTACGAGCAGTACTTC	CASSEISAGDAYEQYF
-	TRBV7-2	TRBD1	TRBJ2-7	TGTGCCAGCAGCCTACGACAGGGTATCTCCTACGAGCAGTACTTC	CASSLRQGISYEQYF
-	TRBV7-8	TRBD2	TRBJ2-1	TGTGCCAGCAGCTTCAATCCGCCAGCGCGGGAGTGGGTCTACAATGAGCAGTTCTTC	CASSFNPPAREWVYNEQFF
-	TRBV29-1	TRBD1	TRBJ2-1	TGCAGCGTTGAAGAGCAGACAGGGTACAATGAGCAGTTCTTC	CSVEEQTGYNEQFF
-	TRBV5-1	-	TRBJ2-2	TGCGCCAGCAGCTTGGAAGGGCCCACCGGGGAGCTGTTTTTT	CASSLEGPTGELFF
-	TRBV7-3	-	TRBJ2-4	TGTGCCAGCAGCCTCAGACAGGTTCTAGCCAAAAACATTCAGTACTTC	CASSLRQVLAKNIQYF
-	TRBV18	TRBD1	TRBJ1-5	TGTGCCAGCTCACCGAGGGTGACAGGGACTGGCAATCAGCCCCAGCATTTT	CASSPRVTGTGNQPQHF
-	TRBV2	TRBD1	TRBJ2-1	TGTGCCAGCAGCGTAGGGACAGCCGAGGAGAAGCAGTTCTTC	CASSVGTAEEKQFF
-	TRBV5-1	TRBD2	TRBJ2-3	TGCGCCAGCAGCCTCGGACTAGCGGGAGGGGCAGATACGCAGTATTTT	CASSLGLAGGADTQYF
-	TRBV4-1	-	TRBJ2-2	TGCGCCAGCTCCCCACTGAACACCGGGGAGCTGTTTTTT	CASSPLNTGELFF
-	TRBV7-2	-	TRBJ1-2	TGTGCCAGCAGCTTAAGGGAGGGATATGGCTACACCTTC	CASSLREGYGYTF
few	TRBV10-3	-	TRBJ2-7	TGTGCCATCAGTGAGTCGAACGAGCAGTACTTC	CAISESNEQYF
-	TRBV5-6	-	TRBJ2-5	TGTGCCAGCAGCACCCGGGACTTCCAAGAGACCCAGTACTTC	CASSTRDFQETQYF
-	TRBV2	TRBD1	TRBJ1-2	TGTGCCAGCAGTGATGGTGGCGGGGCCCGGACAGGGGGGGTCTATGGCTACACCTTC	CASSDGGGARTGGVYGYTF
-	TRBV5-1	-	TRBJ1-2	TGCGCCAGCAGCTTGACAGGAGCCGACTATGGCTACACCTTC	CASSLTGADYGYTF
-	TRBV27	-	TRBJ2-5	TGTGCCAGCAGTTTAGTTCAGCTGGAGACCCAGTACTTC	CASSLVQLETQYF